The sequence of this TCR beta chain was determined in a study of technical replicates of blood from several donors. This clone was seen more than once but under ten times. The V and J ends lost 0 bases and 4 bases, in that order; junction bases with no gene match: 7. CDR1 and CDR2 from the germline V gene are PRHDT and FYEKMQ (reference sequence). The CDR3 loop spans 16 amino acids. Profiled with immunoSEQ multiplex PCR; TCRdb holds only in-frame clones, not every one. The data show approximately 92,000 clones, with 95% seen just once and around 0.21% held by the top ten. This chain joins TRBV13 and TRBJ2-3; 7 nucleotides line up with TRBD2. The material sequenced was T cells isolated from PBMCs. This TCR derives from a human donor in good health. CDR3 sequence: CASSLGRPGGSDTQYF. In nucleotides, the CDR3 is TGTGCCAGCAGCTTAGGGAGACCCGGGGGGTCAGATACGCAGTATTTT.